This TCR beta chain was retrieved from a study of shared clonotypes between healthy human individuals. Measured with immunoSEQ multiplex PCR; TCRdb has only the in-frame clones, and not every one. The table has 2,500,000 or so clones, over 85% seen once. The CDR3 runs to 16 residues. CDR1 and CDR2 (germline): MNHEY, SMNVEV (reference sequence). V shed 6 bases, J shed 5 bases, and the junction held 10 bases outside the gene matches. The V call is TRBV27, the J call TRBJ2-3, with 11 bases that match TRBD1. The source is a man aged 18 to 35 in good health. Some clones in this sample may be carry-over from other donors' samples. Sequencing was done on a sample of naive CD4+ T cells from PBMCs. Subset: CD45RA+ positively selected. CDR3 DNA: TGTGCCAGCAGCCACGGACAGGGGGCTTCCAGAGATACGCAGTATTTT. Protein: CASSHGQGASRDTQYF.